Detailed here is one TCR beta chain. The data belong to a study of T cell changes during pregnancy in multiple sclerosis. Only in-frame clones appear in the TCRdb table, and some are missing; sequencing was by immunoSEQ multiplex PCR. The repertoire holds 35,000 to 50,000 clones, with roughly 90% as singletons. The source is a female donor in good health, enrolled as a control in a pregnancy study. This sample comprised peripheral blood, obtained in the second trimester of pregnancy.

CDR3 sequence reads: CASSLRLRASSGANVLTF. In nucleotides, the CDR3 is TGTGCCAGCAGCTTACGTTTGCGAGCAAGCTCTGGGGCCAACGTCCTGACTTTC. This chain links TRBV11-3 with TRBJ2-6; no definite D call. CDR1 is SGHNT and CDR2 is YENEEA in the germline V gene. The V end was cut by 2 bases, the J end by 0 bases, with 14 bases between. This CDR3 is 18 amino acids long.